A single T cell receptor beta chain is shown here with its context. The antigen is unknown. Sequenced by immunoSEQ multiplex PCR; TCRdb stores in-frame clones only, minus some. The sample carries 130,000 to 150,000 clones, 91% recorded once. Germline V lookup: CDR1 SGHRS, CDR2 YFSETQ. V lost 2 bases and J lost 7, with 13 bases in between. The CDR3 spans 15 residues. The data are from a study of T cell responses to AZD1222 COVID-19 vaccine. General study findings and limits: Baseline seropositives among AZD1222 recipients totaled only five to seven. White British donors predominated, females outnumbered males, and clonal diversity was possibly underestimated.

The material was peripheral blood, obtained 28 days after the second AZD1222 dose. The receptor comes from an adult who received the AZD1222 COVID-19 vaccine. The rearrangement links TRBV5-1 to TRBJ1-6; no firm D call. The CDR3 sequence: CASSFRGAGNSPLHF. CDR3 bases: TGCGCCAGCAGCTTCCGTGGCGCTGGGAATTCACCCCTCCACTTT.